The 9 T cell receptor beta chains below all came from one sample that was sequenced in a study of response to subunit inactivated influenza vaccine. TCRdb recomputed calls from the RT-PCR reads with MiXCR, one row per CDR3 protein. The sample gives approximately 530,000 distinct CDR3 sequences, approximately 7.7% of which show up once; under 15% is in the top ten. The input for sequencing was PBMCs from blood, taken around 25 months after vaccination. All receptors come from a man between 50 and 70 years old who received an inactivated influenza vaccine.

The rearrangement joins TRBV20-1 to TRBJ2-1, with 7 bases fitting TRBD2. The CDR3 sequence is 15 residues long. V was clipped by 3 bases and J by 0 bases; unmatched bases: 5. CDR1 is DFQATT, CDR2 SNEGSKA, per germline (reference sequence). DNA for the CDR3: TGCAGTGCTAGTAGGCGGGGGAGCTCCTACAATGAGCAGTTCTTC. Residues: CSASRRGSSYNEQFF.

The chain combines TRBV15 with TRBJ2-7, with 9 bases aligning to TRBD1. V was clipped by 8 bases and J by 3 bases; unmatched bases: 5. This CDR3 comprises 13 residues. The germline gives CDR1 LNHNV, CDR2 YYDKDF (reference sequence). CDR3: CATRGQGGYEQYF. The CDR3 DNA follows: TGTGCCACCCGGGGACAGGGAGGCTACGAGCAGTACTTC.

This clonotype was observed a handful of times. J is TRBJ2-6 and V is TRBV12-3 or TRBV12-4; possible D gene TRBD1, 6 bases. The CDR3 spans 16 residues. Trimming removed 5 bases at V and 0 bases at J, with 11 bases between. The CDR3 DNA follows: TGTGCCAGCAGTCCCGGACAGAACTCTGGGGCCAACGTCCTGACTTTC. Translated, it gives CASSPGQNSGANVLTF.

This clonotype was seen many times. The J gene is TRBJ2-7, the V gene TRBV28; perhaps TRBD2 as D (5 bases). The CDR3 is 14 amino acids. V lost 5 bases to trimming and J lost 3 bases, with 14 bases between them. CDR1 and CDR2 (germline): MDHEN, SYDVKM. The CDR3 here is CASSHAPGLYEQYF. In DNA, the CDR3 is TGTGCCAGCAGTCACGCCCCAGGACTCTACGAGCAGTACTTC.

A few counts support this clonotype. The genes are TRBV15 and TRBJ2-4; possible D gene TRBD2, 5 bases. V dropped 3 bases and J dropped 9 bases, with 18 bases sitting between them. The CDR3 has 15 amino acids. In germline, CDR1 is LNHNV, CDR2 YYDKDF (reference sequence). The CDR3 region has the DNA TGTGCCACCAGCAGCCACTACAGTCCCGAGGGCATTCAGTACTTC. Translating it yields CATSSHYSPEGIQYF.

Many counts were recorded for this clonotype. In nucleotides, the CDR3 is TGCAGCGCAGGGACGAACACTGAAGCTTTCTTT. It is translated as CSAGTNTEAFF. This chain links TRBV29-1 with TRBJ1-1; the D gene is possibly TRBD1 (5 bases). Germline assignment: CDR1 SQVTM and CDR2 ANQGSEA. The CDR3 has 11 amino acids. Trimming stripped 7 bases from V and 1 base from J, with 7 bases between.

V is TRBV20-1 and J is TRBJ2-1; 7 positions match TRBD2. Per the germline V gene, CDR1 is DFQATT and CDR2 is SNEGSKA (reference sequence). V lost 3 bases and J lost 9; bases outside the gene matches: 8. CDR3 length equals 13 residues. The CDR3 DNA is TGCAGTGCTAGCCCGGGAGGAATAGGTGAGCAGTTCTTC. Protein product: CSASPGGIGEQFF.

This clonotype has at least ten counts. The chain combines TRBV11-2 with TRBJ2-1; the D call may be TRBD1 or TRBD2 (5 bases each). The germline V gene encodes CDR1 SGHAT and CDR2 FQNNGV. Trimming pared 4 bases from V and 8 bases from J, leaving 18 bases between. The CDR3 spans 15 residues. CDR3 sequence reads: CASSWGGLGIDEQFF. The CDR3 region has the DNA TGTGCCAGCAGCTGGGGCGGGCTAGGTATCGATGAGCAGTTCTTC.

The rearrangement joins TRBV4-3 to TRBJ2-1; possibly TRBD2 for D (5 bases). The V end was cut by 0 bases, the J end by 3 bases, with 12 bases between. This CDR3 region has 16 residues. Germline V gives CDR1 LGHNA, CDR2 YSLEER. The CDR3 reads CASSQDWTDNYNEQFF. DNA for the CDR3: TGCGCCAGCAGCCAAGATTGGACTGACAACTACAATGAGCAGTTCTTC.